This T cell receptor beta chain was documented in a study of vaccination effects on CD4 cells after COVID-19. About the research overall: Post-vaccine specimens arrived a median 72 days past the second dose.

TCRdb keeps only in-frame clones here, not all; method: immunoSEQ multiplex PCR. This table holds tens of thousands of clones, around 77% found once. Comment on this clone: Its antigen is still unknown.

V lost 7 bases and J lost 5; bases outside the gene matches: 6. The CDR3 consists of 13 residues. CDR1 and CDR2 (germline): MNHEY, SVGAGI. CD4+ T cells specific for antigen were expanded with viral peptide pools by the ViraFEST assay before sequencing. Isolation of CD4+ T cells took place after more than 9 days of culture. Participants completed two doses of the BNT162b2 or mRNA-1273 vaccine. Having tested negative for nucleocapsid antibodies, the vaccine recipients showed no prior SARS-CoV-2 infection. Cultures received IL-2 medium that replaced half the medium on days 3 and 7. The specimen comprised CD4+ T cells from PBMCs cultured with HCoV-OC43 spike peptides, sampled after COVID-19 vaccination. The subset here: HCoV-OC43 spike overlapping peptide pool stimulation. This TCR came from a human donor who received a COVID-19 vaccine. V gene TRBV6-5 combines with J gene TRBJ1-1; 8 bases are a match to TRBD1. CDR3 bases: TGTGCCAGCAAGACAGGGGTAGGGACTGAAGCTTTCTTT. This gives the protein CASKTGVGTEAFF.